This T cell receptor (beta chain) was documented in a study of metastatic and nonmetastatic thyroid tumors. Study-level information: Repertoires were compared across blood and tumor or nodule tissue from malignant and benign thyroid patients.

Thyroid surgery was preceded by no treatment in any patient. With respect to this clone: Its cognate antigen is unknown. Since a much larger clone is just one base distant, this may be a read error.

Study-wide results and limits: In blood and tumor, TCR beta diversity was reportedly significantly higher in malignant thyroid tumors than in benign nodules.

As originally analysed: A classifier of distant metastasis in papillary thyroid cancer was built from CDR3 differences (across clinicopathological groups). From the PCR reads, TCRdb re-called clones with MiXCR. These V and J calls derive from TCRdb rather than the authors' analysis. This table holds about 92,000 clones, 15% found once. Sequencing input: blood. The clonotype comes from a female donor with papillary thyroid cancer or a benign thyroid nodule (not recorded which). Some clones in this sample may be carry-over from other donors' samples.

CDR3 nucleotides: TGTGCCAGCAGCTTAACCTCCCAGATCAACGAGCAGTACTTC. It translates to CASSLTSQINEQYF. The genes are TRBV5-4 and TRBJ2-7; no clear D gene. The CDR3 has 14 residues. Deletions cut 2 bases from V and 5 bases from J, with 14 bases between. CDR1 and CDR2 from the germline V gene are SGHNT and YYREEE (reference sequence). The variable domain in full, completed from reference TRBV5-4 and TRBJ2-7, reads ETGVTQSPTHLIKTRGQQVTLRCSSQSGHNTVSWYQQALGQGPQFIFQYYREEENGRGNFPPRFSGLQFPNYSSELNVNALELDDSALYLCASSLTSQINEQYFGPGTRLTVT.